The text below deals with one T cell receptor (beta chain). What it binds is not known. The sample originates from a study of T cell responses to AZD1222 COVID-19 vaccine. Study-level information: Pooling of second doses given at about 4 or about 12 weeks was done.

General study results and limits: Donors were chiefly white British, with a greater number of females, and clonal diversity was perhaps underestimated. Baseline seropositivity characterized only six AZD1222 recipients.

The repertoire was sequenced with immunoSEQ multiplex PCR; TCRdb's copy has only in-frame clones and lacks some. Of some 130,000 clones listed, 90% are singletons. Sequences were derived from peripheral blood, sampled on day 0 of AZD1222 vaccination. This TCR was recovered from an adult in good health.

Here the CDR3 reads CASSFSTSGTGRWTEAFF. The CDR3 nucleotides read TGTGCCAGCAGTTTCTCTACCTCCGGGACAGGGAGGTGGACTGAAGCTTTCTTT. The chain recombines TRBV28 with TRBJ1-1; TRBD1 matches 9 bases. J gave up 5 bases and V 3 bases, and 16 bases lay outside the gene matches. Germline-derived CDR1 and CDR2 are MDHEN and SYDVKM. This CDR3 comprises 18 residues.